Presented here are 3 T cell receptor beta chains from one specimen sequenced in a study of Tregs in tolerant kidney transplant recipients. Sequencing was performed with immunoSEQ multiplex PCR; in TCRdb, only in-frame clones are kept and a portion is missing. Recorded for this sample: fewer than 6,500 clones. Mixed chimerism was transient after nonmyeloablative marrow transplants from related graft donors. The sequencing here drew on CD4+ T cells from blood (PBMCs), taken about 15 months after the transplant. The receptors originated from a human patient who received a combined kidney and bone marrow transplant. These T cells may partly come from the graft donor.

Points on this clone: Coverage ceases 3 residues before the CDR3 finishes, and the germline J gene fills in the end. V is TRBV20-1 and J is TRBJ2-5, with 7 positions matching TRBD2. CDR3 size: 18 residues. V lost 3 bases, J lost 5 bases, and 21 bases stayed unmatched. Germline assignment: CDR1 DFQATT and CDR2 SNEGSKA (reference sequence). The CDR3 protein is CSARFRDYRSLNKETQYF. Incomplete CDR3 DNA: TGCAGTGCTAGGTTCCGGGACTACCGATCCCTAAATAAGGAGACC.

Partial CDR3 DNA: TGCAGTGCTAGTCGGGGGACTGGAAACACC. It specifies CSASRGTGNT. In full, the CDR3 is CSASRGTGNTIYF. The chain is built from TRBV20-1 and TRBJ1-3; a possible D gene is TRBD1 (5 bases). The read halts 3 residues ahead of the CDR3 end, with the missing end drawn from the germline J gene. The CDR3 contains 13 residues. CDR1 is DFQATT and CDR2 is SNEGSKA in the germline V gene (reference sequence). Trimming cost V 3 bases and J 2 bases, with 8 bases left between them.

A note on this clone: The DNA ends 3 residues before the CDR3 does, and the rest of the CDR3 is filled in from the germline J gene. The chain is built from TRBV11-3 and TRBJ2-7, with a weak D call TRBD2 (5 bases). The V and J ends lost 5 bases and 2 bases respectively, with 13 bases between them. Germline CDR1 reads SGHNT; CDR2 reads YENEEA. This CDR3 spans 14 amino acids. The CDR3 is CASSSGWDPYEQYF. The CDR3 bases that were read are TGTGCCAGCAGCAGCGGCTGGGATCCCTACGAG.